This T cell receptor (beta chain) was observed in a study of shared clonotypes between healthy human individuals. The junction had 0 bases not matched to a gene; V was cut back by 2 bases and J by 7 bases. CDR1 is LNHDA, CDR2 SQIVND, per germline (reference sequence). The CDR3 consists of 12 residues. In the case of this clone: The antigen is unknown. The same CDR3 arises from other DNA sequences in this sample as well.

Profiling relied on immunoSEQ multiplex PCR, and the TCRdb table lists in-frame clones only, not all of them. The sample contains a few million clones, about 94% of which appear only once. Findings and limits, study-wide: Measured sharing among donors was expected to vary with sequencing depth. The diversity represented, both genetic and in exposure history, was limited by few donors.

Sequences were obtained from naive CD4+ T cells sorted from blood. Specified subset: CD45RA+ positively selected. The sequence was collected from a man younger than 30 in good health. J is TRBJ2-7 and V is TRBV19; 9 bases are shared with TRBD2. CDR3 residues: CASSILAGEQYF. For the CDR3, the DNA is TGTGCCAGTAGTATACTAGCGGGGGAGCAGTACTTC.